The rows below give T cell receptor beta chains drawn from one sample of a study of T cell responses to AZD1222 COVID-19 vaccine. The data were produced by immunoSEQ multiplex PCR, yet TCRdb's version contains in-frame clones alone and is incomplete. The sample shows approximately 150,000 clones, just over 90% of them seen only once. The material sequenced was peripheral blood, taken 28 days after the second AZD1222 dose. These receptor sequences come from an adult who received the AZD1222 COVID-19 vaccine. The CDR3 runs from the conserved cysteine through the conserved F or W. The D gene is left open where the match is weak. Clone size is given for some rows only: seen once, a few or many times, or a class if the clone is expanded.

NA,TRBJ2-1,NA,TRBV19,CASSIPQTVDNEQFF,TGTGCCAGTAGTATCCCACAGACCGTGGACAATGAGCAGTTCTTC
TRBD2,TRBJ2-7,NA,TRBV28,CASSLGGGAAYEQYF,TGTGCCAGCAGTTTGGGGGGAGGGGCCGCCTACGAGCAGTACTTC
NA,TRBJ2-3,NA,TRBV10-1,CASSELPSTDTQYF,TGCGCCAGCAGTGAGCTTCCGAGTACAGATACGCAGTATTTT
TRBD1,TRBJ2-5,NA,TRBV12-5,CASGNTGAETQYF,TGTGCTAGTGGTAATACAGGGGCGGAGACCCAGTACTTC
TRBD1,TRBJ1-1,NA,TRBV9,CASSVGPGRGIAEAFF,TGTGCCAGCAGCGTAGGCCCCGGCAGGGGGATTGCTGAAGCTTTCTTT
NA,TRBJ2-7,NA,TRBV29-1,CSVTDNYEQYF,TGCAGCGTCACAGATAACTACGAGCAGTACTTC
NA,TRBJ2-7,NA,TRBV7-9,CASSVLSAGQDEQYF,TGTGCCAGCAGCGTGCTCAGCGCGGGCCAGGACGAGCAGTACTTC
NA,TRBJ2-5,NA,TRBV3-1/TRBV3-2,CASSPSWPVGETQYF,TGTGCCAGCAGCCCTTCTTGGCCGGTAGGAGAGACCCAGTACTTC
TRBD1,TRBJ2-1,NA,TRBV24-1,CATSLGQGYNEQFF,TGTGCCACCTCTTTGGGACAGGGTTACAATGAGCAGTTCTTC
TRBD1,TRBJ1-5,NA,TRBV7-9,CASSPGAGGNWPQHF,TGTGCCAGCAGCCCGGGGGCAGGGGGCAATTGGCCCCAGCATTTT
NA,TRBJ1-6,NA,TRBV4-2,CASSQVTGRSYNSPLHF,TGTGCCAGCAGCCAAGTGACGGGGAGATCCTATAATTCACCCCTCCACTTT
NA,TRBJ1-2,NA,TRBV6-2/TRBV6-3,CASSYGGNYGYTF,TGTGCCAGCAGTTACGGGGGGAACTATGGCTACACCTTC
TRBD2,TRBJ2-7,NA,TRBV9,CASSVGPLAEQYF,TGTGCCAGCAGCGTAGGGCCCCTAGCGGAACAGTACTTC
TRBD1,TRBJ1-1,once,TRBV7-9,CASRANRGLMNTEAFF,TGTGCCAGCAGGGCAAACAGGGGATTGATGAACACTGAAGCTTTCTTT
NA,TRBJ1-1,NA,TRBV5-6,CASSAGNTEAFF,TGTGCCAGCAGTGCAGGGAACACTGAAGCTTTCTTT
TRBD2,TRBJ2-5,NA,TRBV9,CASSETSRQETQYF,TGTGCCAGCAGTGAGACTAGCCGGCAAGAGACCCAGTACTTC
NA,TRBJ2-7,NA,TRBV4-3,CASSQEWAPQGSYEQYF,TGCGCCAGCAGCCAGGAATGGGCGCCCCAGGGCTCCTACGAGCAGTACTTC
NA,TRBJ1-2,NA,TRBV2,CASTPPGHDGYTF,TGTGCCAGCACCCCTCCGGGACACGACGGCTACACCTTC
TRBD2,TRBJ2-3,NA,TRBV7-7,CASSPRGGPSDTQYF,TGTGCTAGCAGCCCTCGGGGGGGCCCGTCGGATACGCAGTATTTT
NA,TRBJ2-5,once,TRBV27,CASSLVPLGQETQYF,TGTGCCAGCAGTTTGGTCCCCCTCGGGCAAGAGACCCAGTACTTC
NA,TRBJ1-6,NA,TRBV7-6,CASSFSSASPLHF,TGTGCCAGCAGCTTTAGCAGCGCCTCACCCCTCCACTTT